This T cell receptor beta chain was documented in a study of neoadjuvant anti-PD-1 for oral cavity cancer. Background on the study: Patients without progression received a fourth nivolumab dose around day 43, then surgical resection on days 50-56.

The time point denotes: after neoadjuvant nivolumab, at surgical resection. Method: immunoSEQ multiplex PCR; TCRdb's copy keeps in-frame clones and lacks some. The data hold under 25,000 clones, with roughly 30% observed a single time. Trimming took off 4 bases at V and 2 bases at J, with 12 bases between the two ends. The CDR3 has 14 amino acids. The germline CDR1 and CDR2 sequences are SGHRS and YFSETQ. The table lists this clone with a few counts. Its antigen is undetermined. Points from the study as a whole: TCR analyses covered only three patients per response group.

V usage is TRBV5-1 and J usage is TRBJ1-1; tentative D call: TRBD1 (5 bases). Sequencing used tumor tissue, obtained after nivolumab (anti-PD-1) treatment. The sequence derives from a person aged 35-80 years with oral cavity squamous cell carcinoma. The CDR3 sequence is CASSRVGGNTEAFF. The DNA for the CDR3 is TGCGCCAGCAGCCGAGTGGGGGGTAACACTGAAGCTTTCTTT. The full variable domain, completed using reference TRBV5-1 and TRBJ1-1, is KAGVTQTPRYLIKTRGQQVTLSCSPISGHRSVSWYQQTPGQGLQFLFEYFSETQRNKGNFPGRFSGRQFSNSRSEMNVSTLELGDSALYLCASSRVGGNTEAFFGQGTRLTVV.